Only one count was recorded for the clone carrying this T cell receptor beta chain. Antigen specificity is unknown. This CDR3 has 14 residues. Trimming took 3 bases from V and 3 from J, leaving 12 bases between them. The germline CDR1 and CDR2 sequences are SGHVS and FNYEAQ. The data originate from a study of T cells in Graves' hyperthyroidism and ophthalmopathy. What was amplified from RNA transcripts were TCR beta CDR3 regions. Carried out on the TCR CDR3, a first-round RT-PCR used the HTBI primer set. Via MiXCR, TCRdb re-called the multiplex PCR reads, giving one row per CDR3 protein. The table includes approximately 700,000 distinct CDR3 sequences, over 40% detected once. The diagnostic basis comprised clinical symptoms, serum thyroxine and TRAb, thyroid ultrasound and orbital computed tomography. Points from the study as a whole: Blood also carried most thyroid clonotypes expanded above 0.001.

The origin of this receptor is an adult man with Graves' disease, either hyperthyroidism or ophthalmopathy (not recorded which). This chain uses TRBV7-6 with TRBJ2-7; D is undetermined. Sequences were obtained from peripheral blood or thyroid tissue (not recorded which). CDR3 residues: CASSLSGDIYEQYF. The CDR3 region has the DNA TGTGCCAGCAGCTTGTCAGGTGATATCTACGAGCAGTACTTC.